The TCR beta chain under discussion was sequenced for a study of T cell responses to AZD1222 COVID-19 vaccine. Study conclusions and caveats: Spike-specific TCR breadth and depth went up after people got two AZD1222 doses.

About this clone: Antigen: not known.

Germline V lookup: CDR1 MNHEY, CDR2 SVGAGI. This CDR3 is 13 amino acids long. Trimming took off 2 bases at V and 3 bases at J, with 7 bases between the two ends. Sequencing used immunoSEQ multiplex PCR; TCRdb keeps in-frame clones, though not all of them. Seen here are around 180,000 clones, around 88% observed once, and the top ten hold over 6%. The genes are TRBV6-5 and TRBJ1-2; D not resolved. The specimen was peripheral blood, collected on day 0 of AZD1222 vaccination. The TCR comes from an adult in good health. CDR3 residues: CASSYGDDYGYTF. DNA of the CDR3: TGTGCCAGCAGTTACGGGGATGACTATGGCTACACCTTC.